This T cell receptor (beta chain) was found in a study of T cells after somatic rescue of genetic block. The germline gives CDR1 LGHNA, CDR2 YSLEER. The CDR3 has 14 amino acids. The ends were cut back, 0 bases at V and 6 bases at J, with 11 bases in the middle. The sample holds one count of this clone. Sequencing used immunoSEQ multiplex PCR; TCRdb keeps in-frame clones, though not all of them. The sample has 65,000 to 70,000 clones; 85% to 95% are singletons. The specimen sequenced was peripheral blood mononuclear cells (PBMCs). This chain joins TRBV4-3 and TRBJ1-2; D not certain. The origin of this receptor is a man aged 35 to 55. CDR3 bases: TGCGCCAGCAGCCAAGATTCTAGGACCGATGGCTACACCTTC. As protein: CASSQDSRTDGYTF.